The rows below give T cell receptor beta chains drawn from one sample of a study of cytomegalovirus exposure and HLA in healthy donors. Using immunoSEQ multiplex PCR, the repertoire was profiled, and TCRdb retains in-frame clones only, with some absent. The data contain a few hundred thousand clones, 75% to 85% of them singletons. The sequenced sample was PBMCs. The receptors were sampled from a girl aged 5 to 17 in good health and CMV-seronegative. Both conserved end residues are part of each CDR3. The D gene is left open where the match is weak. Expanded clones are given a class, and other clones once, few, many or no size at all.

V: TRBV30; J: TRBJ2-7; D: TRBD1; size: -; CDR3: CAWSGGQAGLLTYEQYF; DNA: TGTGCCTGGAGCGGGGGACAGGCGGGATTACTAACCTACGAGCAGTACTTC
V: TRBV28; J: TRBJ2-3; D: TRBD2; size: -; CDR3: CASSSLLSGRATDTQYF; DNA: TGTGCCAGCAGTTCCCTCCTTAGCGGGAGGGCCACAGATACGCAGTATTTT
V: TRBV30; J: TRBJ2-3; D: -; size: -; CDR3: CAWSVWGSNTQYF; DNA: TGTGCCTGGAGTGTCTGGGGCTCAAATACGCAGTATTTT
V: TRBV19; J: TRBJ2-7; D: -; size: -; CDR3: CASSNTRGFSYEQYF; DNA: TGTGCCAGTAGCAACACCAGGGGATTTTCCTACGAGCAGTACTTC
V: TRBV9; J: TRBJ2-3; D: -; size: -; CDR3: CASSVAEGGTDTQYF; DNA: TGTGCCAGCAGCGTAGCTGAGGGGGGCACAGATACGCAGTATTTT
V: TRBV28; J: TRBJ2-7; D: -; size: -; CDR3: CASSLWQDSAYEQYF; DNA: TGTGCCAGCAGTTTATGGCAGGATAGCGCCTACGAGCAGTACTTC
V: TRBV11-2; J: TRBJ1-4; D: TRBD1; size: -; CDR3: CASSISTGGEEKLFF; DNA: TGTGCCAGCAGCATTTCGACAGGGGGGGAAGAAAAACTGTTTTTT
V: TRBV2; J: TRBJ2-1; D: TRBD1; size: -; CDR3: CASRGQGTSGEQFF; DNA: TGTGCCAGCAGAGGACAGGGGACGAGCGGGGAGCAGTTCTTC
V: TRBV6-5; J: TRBJ1-1; D: TRBD1; size: few; CDR3: CASRGTGVRGAFF; DNA: TGTGCCAGCAGGGGGACAGGGGTACGGGGAGCTTTCTTT
V: TRBV28; J: TRBJ1-1; D: -; size: -; CDR3: CASTEGLSGTEAFF; DNA: TGTGCCAGCACGGAGGGGCTAAGCGGGACTGAAGCTTTCTTT
V: TRBV5-8; J: TRBJ2-1; D: -; size: -; CDR3: CASSLPGVYSYNEQFF; DNA: TGTGCCAGCAGCTTGCCAGGGGTCTATTCTTACAATGAGCAGTTCTTC
V: TRBV5-1; J: TRBJ2-7; D: TRBD1; size: -; CDR3: CASSLENRGIWEQYF; DNA: TGCGCCAGCAGCTTGGAGAACAGGGGGATCTGGGAGCAGTACTTC
V: TRBV18; J: TRBJ1-1; D: -; size: -; CDR3: CASSPGLRNTEAFF; DNA: TGTGCCAGCTCACCCGGACTGAGGAACACTGAAGCTTTCTTT
V: TRBV28; J: TRBJ2-7; D: TRBD1; size: few; CDR3: CASRVTGVLYF; DNA: TGTGCCAGCAGGGTTACAGGGGTTCTGTACTTC
V: TRBV15; J: TRBJ1-1; D: -; size: -; CDR3: CATSRGSAGDTEAFF; DNA: TGTGCCACCAGCAGAGGAAGTGCGGGAGACACTGAAGCTTTCTTT
V: TRBV7-8; J: TRBJ2-5; D: -; size: -; CDR3: CASSGGDWDAETQYF; DNA: TGTGCCAGCAGCGGCGGGGACTGGGACGCAGAGACCCAGTACTTC
V: TRBV2; J: TRBJ2-3; D: TRBD1; size: once; CDR3: CASSETRTGATDTQYF; DNA: TGTGCCAGCAGTGAGACGAGGACAGGGGCAACAGATACGCAGTATTTT
V: TRBV19; J: TRBJ2-3; D: TRBD2; size: -; CDR3: CASSIEYSLAGVADTQYF; DNA: TGTGCCAGTAGTATCGAATATTCACTAGCGGGTGTCGCAGATACGCAGTATTTT
V: TRBV6-1; J: TRBJ2-3; D: TRBD2; size: medium-sized; CDR3: CASTRAAGGSDTQYF; DNA: TGTGCCAGCACCAGAGCGGCGGGGGGATCGGATACGCAGTATTTT
V: TRBV2; J: TRBJ1-2; D: -; size: -; CDR3: CASRGVALQYTF; DNA: TGTGCCAGCAGAGGGGTCGCCCTGCAGTACACCTTC
V: TRBV5-4; J: TRBJ1-2; D: TRBD1; size: -; CDR3: CASRGQGDGGYTF; DNA: TGTGCCAGCAGGGGACAGGGTGATGGTGGCTACACCTTC
V: TRBV19; J: TRBJ1-4; D: TRBD1; size: -; CDR3: CASSIRGNEKLFF; DNA: TGTGCCAGTAGTATCAGGGGGAATGAAAAACTGTTTTTT
V: TRBV6-5; J: TRBJ1-6; D: TRBD1; size: -; CDR3: CASSTRTGAYHF; DNA: TGTGCCAGCAGTACACGGACAGGGGCGTACCACTTT
V: TRBV7-2; J: TRBJ2-7; D: -; size: -; CDR3: CASSLARRPSISEQYF; DNA: TGTGCCAGCAGCTTAGCTCGGAGGCCCTCGATCAGCGAGCAGTACTTC
V: TRBV6-1; J: TRBJ2-7; D: -; size: once; CDR3: CASARDKIMQYF; DNA: TGTGCCAGTGCCCGGGACAAAATAATGCAGTACTTC
V: TRBV29-1; J: TRBJ2-7; D: -; size: -; CDR3: CSVEEKDYGAYEQYF; DNA: TGCAGCGTTGAAGAAAAGGATTACGGAGCCTACGAGCAGTACTTC
V: TRBV6-1; J: TRBJ2-1; D: TRBD2; size: -; CDR3: CASSVILGGEGGGEQFF; DNA: TGTGCCAGCAGTGTCATCTTGGGGGGGGAAGGTGGTGGTGAGCAGTTCTTC
V: TRBV14; J: TRBJ2-7; D: TRBD2; size: -; CDR3: CASSQAGDWREKRYF; DNA: TGTGCCAGCAGCCAAGCGGGGGACTGGCGGGAGAAAAGATACTTC
V: TRBV7-8; J: TRBJ2-7; D: TRBD1; size: -; CDR3: CASSLARDRGFYEQYF; DNA: TGTGCCAGCAGCTTAGCAAGGGACAGGGGTTTCTACGAGCAGTACTTC
V: TRBV6-5; J: TRBJ1-1; D: TRBD1; size: -; CDR3: CASNRGSNTEAFF; DNA: TGTGCCAGCAACAGGGGATCGAACACTGAAGCTTTCTTT
V: TRBV5-1; J: TRBJ2-1; D: -; size: -; CDR3: CASSLRTPSQDEQFF; DNA: TGCGCCAGCAGCTTACGGACTCCCTCCCAAGATGAGCAGTTCTTC
V: TRBV25-1; J: TRBJ1-1; D: -; size: -; CDR3: CASKPPAGTEAFF; DNA: TGTGCCAGCAAGCCCCCGGCGGGCACTGAAGCTTTCTTT
V: TRBV28; J: TRBJ1-4; D: -; size: -; CDR3: CASSHGTLNEKLFF; DNA: TGTGCCAGCAGTCACGGGACTCTTAATGAAAAACTGTTTTTT
V: TRBV5-4; J: TRBJ1-3; D: -; size: -; CDR3: CASSRGFSGNTIYF; DNA: TGTGCCAGCAGCCGGGGTTTCTCTGGAAACACCATATATTTT
V: TRBV7-2; J: TRBJ1-5; D: -; size: -; CDR3: CASSHGVSQPQHF; DNA: TGTGCCAGCAGCCACGGGGTGAGTCAGCCCCAGCATTTT
V: TRBV7-9; J: TRBJ2-3; D: -; size: few; CDR3: CASSLEGDRGTDTQYF; DNA: TGTGCCAGCAGCTTAGAAGGGGATAGGGGTACAGATACGCAGTATTTT
V: TRBV30; J: TRBJ1-2; D: TRBD1; size: -; CDR3: CAWGTGNYGYTF; DNA: TGTGCCTGGGGGACAGGGAACTATGGCTACACCTTC
V: TRBV19; J: TRBJ2-1; D: -; size: few; CDR3: CASSIQGDEQFF; DNA: TGTGCCAGTAGTATTCAAGGGGATGAGCAGTTCTTC
V: TRBV19; J: TRBJ1-2; D: TRBD1; size: -; CDR3: CASNGLRDRRSFYTF; DNA: TGTGCCAGTAATGGGCTCCGGGACAGACGATCTTTCTACACCTTC
V: TRBV19; J: TRBJ2-3; D: -; size: -; CDR3: CASSIALTDTQYF; DNA: TGTGCCAGTAGTATAGCCCTCACAGATACGCAGTATTTT
V: TRBV27; J: TRBJ2-1; D: -; size: -; CDR3: CASAGQSNEQFF; DNA: TGTGCCAGCGCGGGGCAGTCCAATGAGCAGTTCTTC
V: TRBV19; J: TRBJ2-3; D: -; size: -; CDR3: CASSVSGSTDTQYF; DNA: TGTGCCAGTAGTGTGTCAGGGAGCACAGATACGCAGTATTTT
V: TRBV6-5; J: TRBJ1-1; D: -; size: few; CDR3: CASSYDKAGTEAFF; DNA: TGTGCCAGCAGTTATGACAAAGCTGGCACTGAAGCTTTCTTT
V: TRBV2; J: TRBJ2-3; D: TRBD2; size: -; CDR3: CASGGSGIGTDTQYF; DNA: TGTGCCAGTGGGGGAAGCGGGATAGGGACAGATACGCAGTATTTT
V: TRBV7-6; J: TRBJ1-1; D: -; size: -; CDR3: CASSFSGMNTEAFF; DNA: TGTGCCAGCAGCTTCTCTGGCATGAACACTGAAGCTTTCTTT
V: TRBV18; J: TRBJ1-2; D: TRBD1; size: few; CDR3: CASSPGQGHTYGYTF; DNA: TGTGCCAGCTCACCTGGACAGGGTCATACCTATGGCTACACCTTC
V: TRBV6-6; J: TRBJ1-5; D: -; size: -; CDR3: CATGEGNQPQHF; DNA: TGTGCCACGGGAGAGGGCAATCAGCCCCAGCATTTT
V: TRBV28; J: TRBJ2-5; D: TRBD1; size: -; CDR3: CASSLGQGARKTQYF; DNA: TGTGCCAGCAGTTTAGGGCAGGGGGCGCGGAAGACCCAGTACTTC